This section outlines one TCR beta chain sequence together with its context. Until DNA extraction, the samples held between roughly 1-10 million cryopreserved PBMC. Run at survey level, the immunoSEQ assay was version v3.0. The repertoire was sequenced with immunoSEQ multiplex PCR; TCRdb's copy has only in-frame clones and lacks some. The sample holds about 42,000 clones, about 89% seen once. The data were taken from a study of long-term antiretroviral therapy in people with HIV. This CDR3 is 16 amino acids long. Germline V gene data show CDR1 as MGHRA and CDR2 as YSYEKL. V shed 3 bases and J shed 9 bases, with 23 bases lying between them.

Source: unsorted PBMCs, taken 0.1 years before starting antiretroviral therapy. The chain combines TRBV4-1 with TRBJ1-2; D not resolved. This TCR was sampled from a woman between 50 and 59 years old with HIV. The CDR3 sequence is CASSHGGRSTLWSYTF. CDR3 sequence (DNA): TGCGCCAGCAGCCATGGAGGGAGGAGTACCCTATGGAGCTACACCTTC.